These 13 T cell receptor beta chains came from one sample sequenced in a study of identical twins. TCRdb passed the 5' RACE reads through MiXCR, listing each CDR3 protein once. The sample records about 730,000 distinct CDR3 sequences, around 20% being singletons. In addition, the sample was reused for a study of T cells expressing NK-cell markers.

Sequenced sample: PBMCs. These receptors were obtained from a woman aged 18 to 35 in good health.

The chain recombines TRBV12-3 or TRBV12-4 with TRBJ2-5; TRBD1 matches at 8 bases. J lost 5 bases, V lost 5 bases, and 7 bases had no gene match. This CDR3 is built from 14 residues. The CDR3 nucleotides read TGTGCCAGCAGTGCCGGGACAGGATACGAGACCCAGTACTTC. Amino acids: CASSAGTGYETQYF.

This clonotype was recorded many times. CDR3 in DNA: TGTGCCAGCAGAATATACTCAGGGGGGGATTACGAGCAGTACTTC. Protein sequence: CASRIYSGGDYEQYF. This chain links TRBV12-3 or TRBV12-4 with TRBJ2-7; D tentatively fits TRBD1 or TRBD2 (7 bases each). Trimming shortened V by 6 bases and J by 4 bases, and 19 bases separated the two germline ends. The CDR3 sequence is 15 residues long.

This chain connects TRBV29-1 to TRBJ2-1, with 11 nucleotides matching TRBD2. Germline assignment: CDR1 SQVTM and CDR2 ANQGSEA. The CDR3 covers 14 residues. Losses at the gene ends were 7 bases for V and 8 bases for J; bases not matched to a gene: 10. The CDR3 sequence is CSAFSGRVEDEQFF. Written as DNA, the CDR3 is TGCAGCGCATTTAGCGGGAGGGTCGAAGATGAGCAGTTCTTC.

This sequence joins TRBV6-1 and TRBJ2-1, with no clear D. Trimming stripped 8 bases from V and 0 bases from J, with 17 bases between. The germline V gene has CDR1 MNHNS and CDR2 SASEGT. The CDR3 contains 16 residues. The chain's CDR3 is CASARSALTSYNEQFF. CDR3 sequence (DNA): TGTGCCAGCGCTCGATCGGCACTTACCTCCTACAATGAGCAGTTCTTC.

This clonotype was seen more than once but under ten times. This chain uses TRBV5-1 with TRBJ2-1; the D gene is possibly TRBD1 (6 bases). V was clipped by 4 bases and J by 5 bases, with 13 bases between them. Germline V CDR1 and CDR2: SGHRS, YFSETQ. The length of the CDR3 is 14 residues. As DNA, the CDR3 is TGCGCCAGCAGCGGCCAGGGGTTCGACAATGAGCAGTTCTTC. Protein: CASSGQGFDNEQFF.

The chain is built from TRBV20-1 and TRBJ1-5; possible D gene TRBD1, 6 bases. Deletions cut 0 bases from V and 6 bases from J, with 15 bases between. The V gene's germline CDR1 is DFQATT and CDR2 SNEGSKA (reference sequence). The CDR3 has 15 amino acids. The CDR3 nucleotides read TGCAGTGCTAGAGACCCGGGGGCAGGCGGTCAGCCCCAGCATTTT. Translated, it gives CSARDPGAGGQPQHF.

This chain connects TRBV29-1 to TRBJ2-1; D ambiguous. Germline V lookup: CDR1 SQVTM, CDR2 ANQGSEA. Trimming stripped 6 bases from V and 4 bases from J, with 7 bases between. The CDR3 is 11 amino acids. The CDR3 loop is CSVIEYNEQFF. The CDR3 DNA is TGCAGCGTGATAGAGTACAATGAGCAGTTCTTC.

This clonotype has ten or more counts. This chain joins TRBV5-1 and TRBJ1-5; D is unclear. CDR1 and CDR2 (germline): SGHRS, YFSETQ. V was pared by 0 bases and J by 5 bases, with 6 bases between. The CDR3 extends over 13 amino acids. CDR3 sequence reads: CASSLGGDQPQHF. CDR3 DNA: TGCGCCAGCAGCTTGGGTGGGGATCAGCCCCAGCATTTT.

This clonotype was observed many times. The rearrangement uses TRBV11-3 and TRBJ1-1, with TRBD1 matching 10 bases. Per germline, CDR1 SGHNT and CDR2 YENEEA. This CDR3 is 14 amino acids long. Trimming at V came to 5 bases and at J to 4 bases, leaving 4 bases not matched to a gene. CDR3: CASSPRDRGTEAFF. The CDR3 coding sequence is TGTGCCAGCAGCCCGCGGGACAGGGGCACTGAAGCTTTCTTT. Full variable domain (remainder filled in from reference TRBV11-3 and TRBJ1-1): EAGVVQSPRYKIIEKKQPVAFWCNPISGHNTLYWYLQNLGQGPELLIRYENEEAVDDSQLPKDRFSAERLKGVDSTLKIQPAELGDSAVYLCASSPRDRGTEAFFGQGTRLTVV.

CDR3 DNA: TGTGCCAGCCCCGAATCCGGGGGGTACACCGGGGAGCTGTTTTTT. Protein: CASPESGGYTGELFF. This chain links TRBV12-3 or TRBV12-4 with TRBJ2-2; 7 positions match TRBD2. The trim removed 8 bases at V and 3 bases at J, leaving 9 bases unmatched. The CDR3 consists of 15 residues.

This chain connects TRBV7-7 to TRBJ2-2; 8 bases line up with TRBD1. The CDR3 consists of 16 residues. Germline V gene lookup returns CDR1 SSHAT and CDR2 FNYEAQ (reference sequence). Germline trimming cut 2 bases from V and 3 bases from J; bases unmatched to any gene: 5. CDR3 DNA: TGTGCCAGCAGCTTACGACCGGGACAGGACACCGGGGAGCTGTTTTTT. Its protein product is CASSLRPGQDTGELFF.

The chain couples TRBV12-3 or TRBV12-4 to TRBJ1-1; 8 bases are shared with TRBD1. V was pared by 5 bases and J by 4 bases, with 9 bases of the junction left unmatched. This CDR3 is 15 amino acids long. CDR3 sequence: CASSAAGTGVTEAFF. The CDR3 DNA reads TGTGCCAGCAGTGCAGCCGGGACAGGAGTCACTGAAGCTTTCTTT.

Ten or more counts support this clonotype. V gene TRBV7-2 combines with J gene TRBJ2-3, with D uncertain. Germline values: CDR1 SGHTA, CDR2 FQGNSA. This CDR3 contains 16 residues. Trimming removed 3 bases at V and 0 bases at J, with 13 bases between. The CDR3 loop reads CASSLVPDPSTDTQYF. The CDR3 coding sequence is TGTGCCAGCAGCTTGGTCCCTGACCCAAGCACAGATACGCAGTATTTT.